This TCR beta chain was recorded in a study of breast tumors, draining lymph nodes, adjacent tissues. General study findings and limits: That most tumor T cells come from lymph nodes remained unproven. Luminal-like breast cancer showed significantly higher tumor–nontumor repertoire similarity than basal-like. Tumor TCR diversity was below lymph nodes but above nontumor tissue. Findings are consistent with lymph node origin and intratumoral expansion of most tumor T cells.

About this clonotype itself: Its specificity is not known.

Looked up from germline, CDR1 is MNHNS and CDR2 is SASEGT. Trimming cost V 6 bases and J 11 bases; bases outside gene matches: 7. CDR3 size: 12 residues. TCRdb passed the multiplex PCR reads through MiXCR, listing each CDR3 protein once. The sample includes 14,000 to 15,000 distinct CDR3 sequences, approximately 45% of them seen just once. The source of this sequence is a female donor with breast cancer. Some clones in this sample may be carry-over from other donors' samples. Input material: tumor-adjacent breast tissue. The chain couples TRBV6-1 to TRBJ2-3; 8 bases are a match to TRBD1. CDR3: CASSADRVKQYF. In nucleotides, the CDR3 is TGTGCCAGCAGCGCGGACAGGGTGAAGCAGTATTTT.